Sequencing of this T cell receptor (beta chain) was carried out in a study of CD8 T cells in ankylosing spondylitis. General observations from the study: Disease-linked clones reportedly showed significant enrichment in matched ankylosing spondylitis synovial fluid. Certain motif variants had earlier been reported in reactive arthritis synovial fluid and blood. With a CD8+ phenotype, disease-linked clones were relatively rare in peripheral blood.

This clonotype was seen a few times. Its antigen is unidentified. This CDR3 has 15 amino acids. Looked up from germline, CDR1 is SGHRS and CDR2 is YFSETQ. Trimming took off 3 bases at V and 4 bases at J, with 16 bases between the two ends. A single record per CDR3 protein comes from TCRdb applying MiXCR to the 5' RACE reads. The repertoire holds tens of thousands of distinct CDR3 sequences, roughly 30% seen once, with nearly 60% in the top ten. Sequencing was carried out using blood, either unsorted or a sorted T cell fraction (not recorded which). The genes are TRBV5-1 and TRBJ1-2; unclear D gene. The sequence was collected from a male donor with ankylosing spondylitis or in good health (not recorded which). CDR3 nucleotides: TGCGCCAGCAGCTCAACGGGATCCTCAATCTATGGCTACACCTTC. It codes for CASSSTGSSIYGYTF.